Below are 8 T cell receptor beta chains sequenced from a single sample in a study of blood T cell repertoires in COVID-19. This table comes from immunoSEQ multiplex PCR, and its TCRdb copy is limited to in-frame clones, with some not included. Found here are 200,000 to 250,000 clones, roughly 84% of them singletons; the top ten hold around 3%. What was sequenced was peripheral blood. These receptors were obtained from a man aged 50-59 years who had recovered from COVID-19.

J is TRBJ2-7 and V is TRBV28; 7 positions match TRBD1. The CDR3 is 15 residues long. From germline, CDR1 is MDHEN and CDR2 SYDVKM. V dropped 2 bases and J dropped 9; count of bases not matched to a gene: 13. CDR3 nucleotides: TGTGCCAGCAGTTTAGCAGGGAAGGGGGCTATTGGGCAGTACTTC. As protein: CASSLAGKGAIGQYF.

The J gene is TRBJ1-2, the V gene TRBV29-1; 8 positions match TRBD1. Unmatched junction bases numbered 4, after V lost 3 bases and J lost 4 bases. Per the germline V gene, CDR1 is SQVTM and CDR2 is ANQGSEA. This CDR3 is built from 13 residues. CDR3 DNA: TGCAGCGTTGAGTGGCAGGGGGCCTATGGCTACACCTTC. This gives the protein CSVEWQGAYGYTF.

The chain uses TRBV11-2 and TRBJ2-1, with D possibly matching TRBD2 (5 bases). The CDR3 has 15 amino acids. Trimming took 5 bases from V and 4 from J, leaving 15 bases between them. The germline V gene encodes CDR1 SGHAT and CDR2 FQNNGV. CDR3: CASSLPGNVYNEQFF. For the CDR3, the DNA is TGTGCCAGCAGCCTCCCGGGAAATGTATACAATGAGCAGTTCTTC.

The chain joins TRBV11-2 to TRBJ1-1, with 7 positions matching TRBD1. The junction had 4 bases not matched to a gene; V was cut back by 5 bases and J by 1 base. The CDR3 covers 14 residues. Germline V gene lookup returns CDR1 SGHAT and CDR2 FQNNGV. The CDR3 DNA sequence: TGTGCCAGCAGCCCGGGGACAGAGAACACTGAAGCTTTCTTT. Its protein is CASSPGTENTEAFF.

The V and J genes are TRBV19 and TRBJ2-6; the D gene is possibly TRBD2 (6 bases). V was shortened by 10 bases and J by 0 bases, with 22 bases between the two germline ends. Germline V lookup: CDR1 LNHDA, CDR2 SQIVND (reference sequence). The CDR3 is 18 residues long. The CDR3 sequence: CATHSQGLISSGANVLTF. CDR3 in DNA: TGTGCCACCCACTCGCAGGGACTGATAAGCTCTGGGGCCAACGTCCTGACTTTC.

The table lists this clone with a count of one. CDR3 in amino acids: CSVEGDSTYEQYF. The DNA of the CDR3 is TGCAGCGTTGAAGGGGACAGCACCTACGAGCAGTACTTC. The chain recombines TRBV29-1 with TRBJ2-7; 7 nucleotides line up with TRBD1. The ends lost 1 base at V and 2 bases at J; junction bases unmatched: 2. CDR1 SQVTM and CDR2 ANQGSEA come from the germline V gene. The CDR3 is 13 residues long.

The chain uses TRBV4-1 and TRBJ1-3; 7 nucleotides agree with TRBD1. The ends lost 2 bases at V and 11 bases at J; junction bases unmatched: 6. Germline CDR1 and CDR2: MGHRA and YSYEKL. The CDR3 is made up of 13 amino acids. The CDR3 is CASSQRTGDAIYF. DNA for the CDR3: TGCGCCAGCAGCCAACGCACAGGGGACGCCATATATTTT.

The chain employs TRBV4-2 and TRBJ2-7; 8 bases are shared with TRBD2. Germline trimming cut 5 bases from V and 4 bases from J; bases unmatched to any gene: 10. In germline, CDR1 is LGHNA, CDR2 YNFKEQ. CDR3 size: 15 residues. The CDR3 DNA sequence: TGTGCCAGCAGCACCCCCGGGACTAGTCCTTACGAGCAGTACTTC. It is translated as CASSTPGTSPYEQYF.